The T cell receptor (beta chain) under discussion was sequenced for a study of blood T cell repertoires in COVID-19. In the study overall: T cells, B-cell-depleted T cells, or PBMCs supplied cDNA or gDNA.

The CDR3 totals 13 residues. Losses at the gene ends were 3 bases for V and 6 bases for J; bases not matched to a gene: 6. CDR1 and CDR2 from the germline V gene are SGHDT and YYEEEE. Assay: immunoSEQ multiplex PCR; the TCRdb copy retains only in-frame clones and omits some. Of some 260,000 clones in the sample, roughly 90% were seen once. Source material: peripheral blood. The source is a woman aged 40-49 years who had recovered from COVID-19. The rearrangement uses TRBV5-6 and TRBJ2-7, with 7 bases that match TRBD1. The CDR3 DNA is TGTGCCAGCAGCTGGGGACAGTGGGGCGAGCAGTACTTC. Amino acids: CASSWGQWGEQYF.